These T cell receptor beta chains were read from a single sample in a study of blood T cell repertoires in COVID-19. Produced via immunoSEQ multiplex PCR; TCRdb's table is partial and in-frame only. The data show 65,000 or so clones, with about nine tenths seen just once and around 10% held by the top ten. The sequenced material came from peripheral blood. Receptor source: a human donor with acute or convalescent COVID-19. The donor label of this sample is uncertain. The CDR3 runs from the conserved cysteine through the conserved F or W. The D gene is left open where the match is weak. Only part of the rows carry a size: once, few, many, or a class if the clone is expanded.

V gene: TRBV5-6
D gene: TRBD1
clone size: .
J gene: TRBJ1-5
CDR3 DNA: TGTGCCAGCAGCCGTGACAGGGGGCAAGGGCAGCCCCAGCATTTT
CDR3 protein: CASSRDRGQGQPQHF

V gene: TRBV11-2
D gene: .
clone size: .
J gene: TRBJ1-3
CDR3 DNA: TGTGCCAGCAGCTTAGGGGCAGGCACTGGAAACACCATATATTTT
CDR3 protein: CASSLGAGTGNTIYF

V gene: TRBV24-1
D gene: .
clone size: few
J gene: TRBJ2-1
CDR3 DNA: TGTGCCACCAGTGGCGGGATAGCGGTTCGCAATGAGCAGTTCTTC
CDR3 protein: CATSGGIAVRNEQFF

V gene: TRBV18
D gene: .
clone size: .
J gene: TRBJ2-5
CDR3 DNA: TGTGCCACTGAGGGAGGTTACCAAGAGACCCAGTACTTC
CDR3 protein: CATEGGYQETQYF

V gene: TRBV27
D gene: TRBD1
clone size: once
J gene: TRBJ1-1
CDR3 DNA: TGTGCCAGCAGTTTCACAGGGGTCGGGTCAGCCACTGAAGCTTTCTTT
CDR3 protein: CASSFTGVGSATEAFF

V gene: TRBV5-4
D gene: .
clone size: .
J gene: TRBJ2-5
CDR3 DNA: TGTGCCAGCAGCTTGGATCCGGACAGTCAAGAGACCCAGTACTTC
CDR3 protein: CASSLDPDSQETQYF

V gene: TRBV5-1
D gene: TRBD1
clone size: .
J gene: TRBJ2-2
CDR3 DNA: TGCGCCAGCAGCCTCGGCCCGACAGGGGATACCGGGGAGCTGTTTTTT
CDR3 protein: CASSLGPTGDTGELFF

V gene: TRBV13
D gene: TRBD2
clone size: .
J gene: TRBJ2-7
CDR3 DNA: TGTGCCAGCAGCTTAGGGGGACTAGCGGGAGGGCAGTACGAGCAGTACTTC
CDR3 protein: CASSLGGLAGGQYEQYF

V gene: TRBV11-1
D gene: .
clone size: .
J gene: TRBJ2-5
CDR3 DNA: TGTGCCAGCGGCCAACAGGGATTGGACGGGGAGACCCAGTACTTC
CDR3 protein: CASGQQGLDGETQYF

V gene: TRBV5-5
D gene: TRBD1
clone size: .
J gene: TRBJ2-2
CDR3 DNA: TGTGCCAGCAATCCGGGACAGGGAGCCGGGGAGCTGTTTTTT
CDR3 protein: CASNPGQGAGELFF

V gene: TRBV19
D gene: TRBD1
clone size: .
J gene: TRBJ1-5
CDR3 DNA: TGTGCCAGTACCTCCCTCGGGGACAGGGTGACTCAGCCCCAGCATTTT
CDR3 protein: CASTSLGDRVTQPQHF

V gene: TRBV4-1
D gene: TRBD1
clone size: .
J gene: TRBJ2-7
CDR3 DNA: TGCGCCAGCAGCCAAGGGGGACAGGATCACGAGCAGTACTTC
CDR3 protein: CASSQGGQDHEQYF

V gene: TRBV10-3
D gene: .
clone size: .
J gene: TRBJ2-3
CDR3 DNA: TGTGCCATCAGGGAGCGGTCTCGGGGCACAGATACGCAGTATTTT
CDR3 protein: CAIRERSRGTDTQYF

V gene: TRBV7-2
D gene: TRBD2
clone size: .
J gene: TRBJ2-1
CDR3 DNA: TGTGCCAGCAGCAGGACTAGCGGGAGAAACAATGAGCAGTTCTTC
CDR3 protein: CASSRTSGRNNEQFF

V gene: TRBV18
D gene: .
clone size: .
J gene: TRBJ1-2
CDR3 DNA: TGTGCCAGCTCACCGGACACCCCTAACTATGGCTACACCTTC
CDR3 protein: CASSPDTPNYGYTF

V gene: TRBV5-1
D gene: TRBD2
clone size: .
J gene: TRBJ2-1
CDR3 DNA: TGCGCCAGCAGCTTAGCCCTCGAAGCTAGCGGGAAATACGATGAGCAGTTCTTC
CDR3 protein: CASSLALEASGKYDEQFF

V gene: TRBV2
D gene: TRBD2
clone size: .
J gene: TRBJ2-3
CDR3 DNA: TGTGCCAGCAGTGAACTAGCGGGGGGCCGCGGCACAGATACGCAGTATTTT
CDR3 protein: CASSELAGGRGTDTQYF

V gene: TRBV28
D gene: .
clone size: .
J gene: TRBJ1-5
CDR3 DNA: TGTGCCGCGGGGAGTCAGCCCCAGCATTTT
CDR3 protein: CAAGSQPQHF